The 10 T cell receptor beta chains below were found in one sample sequenced in a study of long-term antiretroviral therapy in people with HIV. Run at survey level, the immunoSEQ assay was version v3.0. Clones were read by immunoSEQ multiplex PCR, and TCRdb kept only the in-frame ones, dropping some. The sample includes some 11,000 clones, around 81% of them seen just once. The specimen was unsorted PBMCs, collected 1.8 years after starting antiretroviral therapy. These receptors were collected from a man between 35 and 55 years old with HIV.

The V and J genes are TRBV9 and TRBJ1-2; 9 bases are shared with TRBD1. V dropped 1 base and J dropped 3; count of bases not matched to a gene: 4. The CDR3 extends over 15 amino acids. CDR1 is SGDLS, CDR2 YYNGEE, per germline. The CDR3: CASSVSTGGDYGYTF. Written as DNA, the CDR3 is TGTGCCAGCAGCGTATCCACAGGGGGCGACTATGGCTACACCTTC.

This chain joins TRBV27 and TRBJ2-3; 11 bases match TRBD2. Germline V lookup: CDR1 MNHEY, CDR2 SMNVEV (reference sequence). Trimming took 5 bases from V and 7 from J; bases not matched to a gene: 11. CDR3 size: 16 residues. CDR3 bases: TGTGCCAGCAGTCAATATAGCGGGAGGGCCTTAAATACGCAGTATTTT. Translated: CASSQYSGRALNTQYF.

The chain recombines TRBV19 with TRBJ1-5; D is possibly TRBD1 (5 bases). The CDR3 is 15 amino acids. The germline gives CDR1 LNHDA, CDR2 SQIVND (reference sequence). Trimming stripped 3 bases from V and 0 bases from J, with 9 bases between. Here the CDR3 reads CASSIKGDSNQPQHF. The CDR3 DNA reads TGTGCCAGTAGTATCAAAGGGGATAGCAATCAGCCCCAGCATTTT.

V gene TRBV6-5 combines with J gene TRBJ2-3; TRBD2 is a possible D gene (6 bases). The CDR3 is made up of 16 amino acids. CDR1 and CDR2 from the germline V gene are MNHEY and SVGAGI. Deletions cut 2 bases from V and 0 bases from J, with 12 bases between. The CDR3 protein is CASSYLARPSTDTQYF. CDR3 DNA: TGTGCCAGCAGTTACCTAGCGAGACCTAGCACAGATACGCAGTATTTT.

This chain joins TRBV30 and TRBJ1-5; 7 bases are shared with TRBD1. Germline V gene lookup returns CDR1 GTSNPN and CDR2 SVGIG (reference sequence). Trimming took 0 bases from V and 15 from J; bases not matched to a gene: 11. CDR3 length: 13 residues. CDR3 coding DNA: TGTGCCTGGAGTGTACGCGGGACAGCGAACATGCATTTT. It yields the protein CAWSVRGTANMHF.

This chain connects TRBV11-1 to TRBJ2-6; 8 positions agree with TRBD1. The CDR3 loop spans 15 amino acids. Losses at the gene ends were 4 bases for V and 2 bases for J; bases not matched to a gene: 1. The V gene's germline CDR1 is SGHAT and CDR2 FQDESV (reference sequence). CDR3 nucleotide sequence: TGTGCCAGCAGCTCGACAGGGGCTGGGGCCAACGTCCTGACTTTC. It yields the protein CASSSTGAGANVLTF.

The chain links TRBV28 to TRBJ1-1, with a tentative D call TRBD1 (5 bases). The V gene lost 4 bases and the J gene lost 10 bases, with 22 bases spanning the gap. This CDR3 contains 15 residues. The germline V gene has CDR1 MDHEN and CDR2 SYDVKM. CDR3 sequence: CASSSLSRVFGGAFF. The CDR3 DNA sequence: TGTGCCAGCAGTTCCCTCAGCAGGGTCTTTGGGGGAGCTTTCTTT. Drawing the rest from reference TRBV28 and TRBJ1-1, the complete variable domain is DVKVTQSSRYLVKRTGEKVFLECVQDMDHENMFWYRQDPGLGLRLIYFSYDVKMKEKGDIPEGYSVSREKKERFSLILESASTNQTSMYLCASSSLSRVFGGAFFGQGTRLTVV.

This sequence joins TRBV4-2 and TRBJ1-1; D possibly corresponds to TRBD1 (5 bases). The CDR3 extends over 14 amino acids. The germline CDR1 and CDR2 sequences are LGHNA and YNFKEQ. Deletions cut 4 bases from V and 3 bases from J, with 12 bases between. The CDR3 loop reads CASSPWGGDTEAFF. DNA of the CDR3: TGTGCCAGCAGCCCTTGGGGGGGGGACACTGAAGCTTTCTTT.

J is TRBJ2-1 and V is TRBV9; D is undetermined. CDR1 SGDLS and CDR2 YYNGEE come from the germline V gene. The germline V and J ends were trimmed by 0 bases and 8 bases, with 6 bases remaining between them. The length of the CDR3 is 12 residues. In DNA form, the CDR3 reads TGTGCCAGCAGCGTAGAATGGGATGAGCAGTTCTTC. Translated: CASSVEWDEQFF.

The chain is built from TRBV6-5 and TRBJ1-5; 9 bases are shared with TRBD1. Germline V lookup: CDR1 MNHEY, CDR2 SVGAGI. The CDR3 runs to 14 residues. J lost 5 bases, V lost 6 bases, and 5 bases had no gene match. For the CDR3, the DNA is TGTGCCAGCAGGGTGGGACAGGGTTATCAGCCCCAGCATTTT. Its protein product is CASRVGQGYQPQHF.